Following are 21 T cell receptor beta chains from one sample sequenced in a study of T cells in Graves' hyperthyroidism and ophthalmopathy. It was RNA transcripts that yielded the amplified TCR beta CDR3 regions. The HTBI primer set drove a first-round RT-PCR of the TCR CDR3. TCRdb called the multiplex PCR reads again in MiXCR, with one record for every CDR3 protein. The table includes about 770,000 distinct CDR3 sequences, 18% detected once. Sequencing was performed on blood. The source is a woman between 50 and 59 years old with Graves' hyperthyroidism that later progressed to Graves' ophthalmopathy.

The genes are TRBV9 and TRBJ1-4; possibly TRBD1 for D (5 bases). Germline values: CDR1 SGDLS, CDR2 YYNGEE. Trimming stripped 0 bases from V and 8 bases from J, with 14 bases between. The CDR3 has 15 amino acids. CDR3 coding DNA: TGTGCCAGCAGCGTAGGGGGCGGCTTACAGGAAAAACTGTTTTTT. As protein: CASSVGGGLQEKLFF.

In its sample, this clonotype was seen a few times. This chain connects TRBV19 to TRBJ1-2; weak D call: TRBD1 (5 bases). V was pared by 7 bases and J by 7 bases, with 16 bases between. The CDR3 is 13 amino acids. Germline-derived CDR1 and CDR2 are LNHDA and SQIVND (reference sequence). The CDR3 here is CASKFKGTVGYTF. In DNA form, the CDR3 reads TGTGCCAGTAAATTTAAAGGGACGGTTGGCTACACCTTC.

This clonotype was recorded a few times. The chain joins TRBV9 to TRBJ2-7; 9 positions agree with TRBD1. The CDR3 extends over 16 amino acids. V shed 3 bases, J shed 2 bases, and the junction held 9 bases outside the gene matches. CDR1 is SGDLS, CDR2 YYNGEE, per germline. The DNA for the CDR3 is TGTGCCAGCAGCGCCAAGGGACAGGGAAGTCCCTACGAGCAGTACTTC. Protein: CASSAKGQGSPYEQYF.

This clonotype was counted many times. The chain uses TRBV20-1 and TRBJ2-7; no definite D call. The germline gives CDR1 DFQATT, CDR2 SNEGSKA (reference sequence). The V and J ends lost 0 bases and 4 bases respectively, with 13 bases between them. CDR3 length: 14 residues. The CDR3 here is CSARDRPPGYEQYF. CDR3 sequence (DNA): TGCAGTGCTAGAGATCGGCCCCCCGGGTACGAGCAGTACTTC.

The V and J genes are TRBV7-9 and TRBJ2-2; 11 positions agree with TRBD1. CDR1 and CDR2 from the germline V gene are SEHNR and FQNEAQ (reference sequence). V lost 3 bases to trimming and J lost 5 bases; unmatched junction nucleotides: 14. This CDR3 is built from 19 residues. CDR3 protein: CASSFTGTGGIKRTGELFF. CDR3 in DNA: TGTGCCAGCAGCTTTACCGGGACAGGGGGTATAAAGCGAACCGGGGAGCTGTTTTTT.

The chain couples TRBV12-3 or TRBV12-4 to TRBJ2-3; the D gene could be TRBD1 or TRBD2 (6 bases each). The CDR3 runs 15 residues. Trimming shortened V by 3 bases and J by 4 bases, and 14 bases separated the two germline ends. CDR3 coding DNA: TGTGCCAGCAGTTTTCTAGCGAGGGGGTCAGATACGCAGTATTTT. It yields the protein CASSFLARGSDTQYF.

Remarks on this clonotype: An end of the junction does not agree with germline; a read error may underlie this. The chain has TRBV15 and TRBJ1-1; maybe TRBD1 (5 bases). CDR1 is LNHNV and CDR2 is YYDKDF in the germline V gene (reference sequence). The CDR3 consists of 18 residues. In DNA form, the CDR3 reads TGTGCCACCAGCAGGCCCCCCCAAGACAGCGACATGAACACTGGAGCTTTCTTT. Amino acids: CATSRPPQDSDMNTGAFF.

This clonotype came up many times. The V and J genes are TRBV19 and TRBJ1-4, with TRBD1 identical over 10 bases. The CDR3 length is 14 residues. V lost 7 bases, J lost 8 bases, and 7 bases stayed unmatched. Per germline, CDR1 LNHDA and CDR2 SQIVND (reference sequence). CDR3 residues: CASTTTGGEEKLFF. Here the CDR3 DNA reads TGTGCCAGTACCACGACAGGGGGCGAAGAAAAACTGTTTTTT. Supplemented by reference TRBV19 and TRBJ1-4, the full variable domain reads DGGITQSPKYLFRKEGQNVTLSCEQNLNHDAMYWYRQDPGQGLRLIYYSQIVNDFQKGDIAEGYSVSREKKESFPLTVTSAQKNPTAFYLCASTTTGGEEKLFFGSGTQLSVL.

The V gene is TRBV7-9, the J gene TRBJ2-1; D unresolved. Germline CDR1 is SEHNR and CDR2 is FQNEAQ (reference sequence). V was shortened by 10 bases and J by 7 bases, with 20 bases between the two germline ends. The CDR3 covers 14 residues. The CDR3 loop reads CATSLGLGFNEQFF. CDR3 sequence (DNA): TGTGCCACCAGTTTGGGGTTGGGGTTTAATGAGCAGTTCTTC.

The CDR3 reads CSARGGAGGPWSDTQYF. The DNA for the CDR3 is TGCAGTGCTAGGGGTGGAGCGGGGGGGCCTTGGTCAGATACGCAGTATTTT. The J gene is TRBJ2-3, the V gene TRBV20-1; 10 positions match TRBD2. Trimming took 3 bases from V and 4 from J; bases not matched to a gene: 13. The CDR3 totals 17 residues. Germline V gene lookup returns CDR1 DFQATT and CDR2 SNEGSKA (reference sequence).

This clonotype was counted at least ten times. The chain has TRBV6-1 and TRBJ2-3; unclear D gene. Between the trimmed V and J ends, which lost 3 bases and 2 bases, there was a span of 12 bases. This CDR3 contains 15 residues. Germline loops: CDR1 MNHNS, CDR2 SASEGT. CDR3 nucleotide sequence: TGTGCCAGCAGTGATAATGGCAGGCACACAGATACGCAGTATTTT. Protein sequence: CASSDNGRHTDTQYF.

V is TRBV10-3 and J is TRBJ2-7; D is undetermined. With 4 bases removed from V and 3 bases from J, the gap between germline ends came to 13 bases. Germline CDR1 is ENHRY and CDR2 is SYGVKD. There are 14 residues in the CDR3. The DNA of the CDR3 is TGTGCCATCAGTGGGCAGGAACCTTACTACGAGCAGTACTTC. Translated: CAISGQEPYYEQYF.

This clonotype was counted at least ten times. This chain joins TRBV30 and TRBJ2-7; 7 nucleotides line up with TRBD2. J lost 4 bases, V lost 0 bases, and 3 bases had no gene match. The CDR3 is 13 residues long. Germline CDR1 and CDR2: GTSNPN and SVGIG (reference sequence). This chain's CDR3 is CAWSVMREYEQYF. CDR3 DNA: TGTGCCTGGAGTGTAATGCGGGAGTACGAGCAGTACTTC.

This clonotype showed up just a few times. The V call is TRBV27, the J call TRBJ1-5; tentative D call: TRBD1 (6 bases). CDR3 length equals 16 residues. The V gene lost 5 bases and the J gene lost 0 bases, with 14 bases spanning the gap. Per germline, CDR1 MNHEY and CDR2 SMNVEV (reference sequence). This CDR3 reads CASSRRGGISNQPQHF. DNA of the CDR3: TGTGCCAGCAGTCGCAGGGGAGGGATTAGCAATCAGCCCCAGCATTTT.

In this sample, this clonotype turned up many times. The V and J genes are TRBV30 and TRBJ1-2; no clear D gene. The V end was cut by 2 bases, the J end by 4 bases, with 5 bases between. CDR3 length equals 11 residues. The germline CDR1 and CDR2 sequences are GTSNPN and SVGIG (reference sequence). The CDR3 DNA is TGTGCCTGGAGTCGGACCTATGGCTACACCTTC. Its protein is CAWSRTYGYTF. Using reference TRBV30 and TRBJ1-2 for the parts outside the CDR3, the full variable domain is SQTIHQWPATLVQPVGSPLSLECTVEGTSNPNLYWYRQAAGRGLQLLFYSVGIGQISSEVPQNLSASRPQDRQFILSSKKLLLSDSGFYLCAWSRTYGYTFGSGTRLTVV.

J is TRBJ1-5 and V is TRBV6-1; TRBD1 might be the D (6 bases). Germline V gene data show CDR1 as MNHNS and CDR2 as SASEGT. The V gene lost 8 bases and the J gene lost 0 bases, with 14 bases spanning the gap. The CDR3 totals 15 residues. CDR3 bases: TGTGCCAGCTTTACAGGGTACAATAGCAATCAGCCCCAGCATTTT. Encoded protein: CASFTGYNSNQPQHF.

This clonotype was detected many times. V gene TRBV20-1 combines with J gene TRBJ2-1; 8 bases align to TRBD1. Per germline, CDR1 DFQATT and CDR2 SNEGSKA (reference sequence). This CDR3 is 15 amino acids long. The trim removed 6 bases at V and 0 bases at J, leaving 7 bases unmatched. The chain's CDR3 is CSALFQGASYNEQFF. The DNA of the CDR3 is TGCAGTGCCTTATTCCAGGGGGCCTCCTACAATGAGCAGTTCTTC.

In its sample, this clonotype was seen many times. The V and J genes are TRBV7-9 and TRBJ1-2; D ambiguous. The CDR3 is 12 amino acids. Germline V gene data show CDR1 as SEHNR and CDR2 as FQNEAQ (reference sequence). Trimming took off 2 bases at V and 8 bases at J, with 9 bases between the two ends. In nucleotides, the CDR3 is TGTGCCAGCAGCTTACTGAGGGAAGGCTACACCTTC. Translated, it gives CASSLLREGYTF.

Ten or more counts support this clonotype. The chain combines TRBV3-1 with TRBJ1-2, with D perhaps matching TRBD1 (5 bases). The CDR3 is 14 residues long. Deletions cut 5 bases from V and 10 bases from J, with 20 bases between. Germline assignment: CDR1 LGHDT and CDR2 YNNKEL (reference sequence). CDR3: CASSFRPDGAVYTF. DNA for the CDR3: TGTGCCAGCAGCTTCCGCCCGGACGGGGCGGTCTACACCTTC.

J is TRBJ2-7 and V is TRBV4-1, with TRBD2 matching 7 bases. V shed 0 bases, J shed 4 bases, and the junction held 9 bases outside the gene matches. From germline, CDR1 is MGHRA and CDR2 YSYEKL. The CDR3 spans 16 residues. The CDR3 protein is CASSQDFGGEGYEQYF. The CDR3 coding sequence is TGCGCCAGCAGCCAAGATTTCGGAGGGGAGGGTTACGAGCAGTACTTC.

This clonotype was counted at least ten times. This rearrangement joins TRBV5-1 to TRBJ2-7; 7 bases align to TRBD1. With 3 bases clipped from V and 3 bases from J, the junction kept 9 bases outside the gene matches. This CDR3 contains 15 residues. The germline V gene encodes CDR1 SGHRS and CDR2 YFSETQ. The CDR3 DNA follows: TGCGCCAGCAGCTCAACCGGGACAGCAAGCTACGAGCAGTACTTC. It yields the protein CASSSTGTASYEQYF.